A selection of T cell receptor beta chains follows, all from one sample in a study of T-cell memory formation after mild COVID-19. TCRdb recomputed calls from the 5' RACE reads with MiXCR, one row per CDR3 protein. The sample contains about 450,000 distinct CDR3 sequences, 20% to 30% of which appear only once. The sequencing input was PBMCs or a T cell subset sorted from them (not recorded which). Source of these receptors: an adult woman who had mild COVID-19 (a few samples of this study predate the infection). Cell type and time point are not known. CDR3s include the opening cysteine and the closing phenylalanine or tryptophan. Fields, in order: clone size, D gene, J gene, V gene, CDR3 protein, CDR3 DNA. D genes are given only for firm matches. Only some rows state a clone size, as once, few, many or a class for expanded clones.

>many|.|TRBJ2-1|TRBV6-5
CASSFLQGLTYNEQFF
TGTGCCAGCAGTTTTCTACAGGGTCTAACCTACAATGAGCAGTTCTTC
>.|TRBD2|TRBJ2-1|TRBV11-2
CASSHPAGGPGNEQFF
TGTGCCAGCAGCCACCCCGCGGGGGGGCCTGGCAATGAGCAGTTCTTC
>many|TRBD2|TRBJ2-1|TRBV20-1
CSELAGGMDEQFF
TGCAGTGAACTAGCGGGGGGTATGGATGAGCAGTTCTTC
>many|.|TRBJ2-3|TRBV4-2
CASSQGWTSTDTQYF
TGTGCCAGCAGCCAAGGATGGACTAGCACAGATACGCAGTATTTT
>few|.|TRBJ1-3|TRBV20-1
CSARVQGPSSGNTIYF
TGCAGTGCTAGAGTCCAGGGACCGAGCTCTGGAAACACCATATATTTT
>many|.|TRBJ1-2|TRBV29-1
CSVEEWTSGGYTF
TGCAGCGTTGAAGAGTGGACTTCTGGAGGCTACACCTTC
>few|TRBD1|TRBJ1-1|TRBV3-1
CASSPLLGGAVEAFF
TGTGCCAGCAGCCCCCTTTTAGGGGGCGCGGTTGAAGCTTTCTTT
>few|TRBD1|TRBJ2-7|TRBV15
CATSRDLQGGDEQYF
TGTGCCACCAGCAGAGATTTACAGGGGGGAGACGAGCAGTACTTC
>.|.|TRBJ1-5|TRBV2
CASSETARKRVFDQPQHF
TGTGCCAGCAGTGAAACGGCGCGGAAGAGGGTCTTCGATCAGCCCCAGCATTTT
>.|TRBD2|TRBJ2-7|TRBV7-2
CASSRTSGVLEQYF
TGTGCCAGCAGTCGGACTAGCGGGGTCCTAGAGCAGTACTTC
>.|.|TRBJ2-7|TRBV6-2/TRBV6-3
CASSQGDEQYF
TGTGCCAGCAGTCAAGGGGACGAGCAGTACTTC
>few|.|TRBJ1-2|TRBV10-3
CATLGESDYGYTF
TGTGCCACCCTAGGCGAGAGTGACTATGGCTACACCTTC
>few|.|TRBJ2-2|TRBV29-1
CSVVMGPMNTGELFF
TGCAGCGTTGTAATGGGACCGATGAACACCGGGGAGCTGTTTTTT
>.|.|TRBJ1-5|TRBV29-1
CSVREQGGNQPQHF
TGCAGCGTTAGAGAACAGGGAGGCAATCAGCCCCAGCATTTT
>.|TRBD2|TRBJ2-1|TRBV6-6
CASSYSSASGGFYNEQFF
TGTGCCAGCAGTTATTCGAGCGCTAGCGGGGGGTTCTACAATGAGCAGTTCTTC
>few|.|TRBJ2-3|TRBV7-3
CASSFHRRDTQYF
TGTGCCAGCAGCTTCCATCGGAGGGATACGCAGTATTTT
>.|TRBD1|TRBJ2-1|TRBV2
CASSADRGLNEQFF
TGTGCCAGCAGTGCGGACAGGGGGTTGAATGAGCAGTTCTTC
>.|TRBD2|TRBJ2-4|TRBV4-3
CASSQTTSGDIQYF
TGCGCCAGCAGCCAAACAACTAGCGGGGACATTCAGTACTTC
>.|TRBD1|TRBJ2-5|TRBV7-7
CASSPRQGRQETQYF
TGTGCTAGCAGCCCCCGACAGGGTCGACAAGAGACCCAGTACTTC
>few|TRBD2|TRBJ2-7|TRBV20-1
CSASLAGTSYEQYF
TGCAGTGCTAGCCTAGCGGGGACTTCCTACGAGCAGTACTTC
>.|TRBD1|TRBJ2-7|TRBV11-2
CASSLGNRDSFFYEQYF
TGTGCCAGCAGCTTAGGAAACCGGGACAGCTTCTTCTACGAGCAGTACTTC
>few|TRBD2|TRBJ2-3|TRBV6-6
CASSYSVAGGTDTQYF
TGTGCCAGCAGTTACTCCGTTGCGGGGGGAACAGATACGCAGTATTTT
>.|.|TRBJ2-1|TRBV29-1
CSALEGPAANEQFF
TGCAGCGCCCTCGAGGGCCCCGCGGCGAATGAGCAGTTCTTC
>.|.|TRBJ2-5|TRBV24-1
CATSDPGGGGETQYF
TGTGCCACCAGTGACCCCGGAGGGGGCGGGGAGACCCAGTACTTC
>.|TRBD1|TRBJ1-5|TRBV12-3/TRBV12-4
CASSLVGQGDQPQHF
TGTGCCAGCAGTTTAGTTGGACAGGGGGATCAGCCCCAGCATTTT
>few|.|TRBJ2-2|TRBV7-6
CASSSPRGPNTGELFF
TGTGCCAGCAGCTCCCCCAGGGGACCAAACACCGGGGAGCTGTTTTTT
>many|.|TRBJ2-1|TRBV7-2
CASSLGASTNEQFF
TGTGCCAGCAGCTTAGGGGCTAGCACCAATGAGCAGTTCTTC
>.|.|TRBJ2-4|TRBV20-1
CSATRQVLAKNIQYF
TGCAGTGCAACGAGACAGGTACTGGCCAAAAACATTCAGTACTTC
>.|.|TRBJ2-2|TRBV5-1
CASSLVARGAPNTGELFF
TGCGCCAGCAGCTTGGTGGCCAGGGGAGCACCGAACACCGGGGAGCTGTTTTTT
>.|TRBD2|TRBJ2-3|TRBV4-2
CASSQEASGRYTQYF
TGTGCCAGCAGCCAAGAGGCTAGCGGGAGATATACGCAGTATTTT
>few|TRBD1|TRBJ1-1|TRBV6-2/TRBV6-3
CASSYSGRGRNEAFF
TGTGCCAGCAGTTACTCGGGTAGGGGGCGGAATGAAGCTTTCTTT